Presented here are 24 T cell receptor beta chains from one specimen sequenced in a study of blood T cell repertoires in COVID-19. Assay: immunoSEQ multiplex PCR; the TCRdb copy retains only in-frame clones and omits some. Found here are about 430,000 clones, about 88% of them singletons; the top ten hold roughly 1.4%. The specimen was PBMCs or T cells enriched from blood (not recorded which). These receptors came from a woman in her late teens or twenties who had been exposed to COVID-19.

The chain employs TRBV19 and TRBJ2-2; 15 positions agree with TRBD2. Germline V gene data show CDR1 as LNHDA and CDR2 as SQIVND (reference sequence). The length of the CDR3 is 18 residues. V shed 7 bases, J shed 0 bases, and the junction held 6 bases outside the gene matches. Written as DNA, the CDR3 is TGTGCCAGTACCTCCAGGACTAGCGGGAGGGCGAACACCGGGGAGCTGTTTTTT. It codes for CASTSRTSGRANTGELFF.

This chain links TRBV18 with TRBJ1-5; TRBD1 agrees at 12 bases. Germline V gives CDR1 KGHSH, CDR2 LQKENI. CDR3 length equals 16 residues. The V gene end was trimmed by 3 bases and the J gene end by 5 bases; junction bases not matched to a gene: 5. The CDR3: CASSPGQGASDQPQHF. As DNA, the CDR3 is TGTGCCAGCTCACCGGGACAGGGGGCGTCGGATCAGCCCCAGCATTTT.

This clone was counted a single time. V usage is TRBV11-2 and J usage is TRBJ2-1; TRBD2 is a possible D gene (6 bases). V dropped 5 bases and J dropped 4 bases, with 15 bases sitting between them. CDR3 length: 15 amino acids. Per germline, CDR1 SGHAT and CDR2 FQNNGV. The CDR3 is CASSLGTLLYNEQFF. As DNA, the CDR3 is TGTGCCAGCAGCCTCGGGACTCTCCTTTACAATGAGCAGTTCTTC.

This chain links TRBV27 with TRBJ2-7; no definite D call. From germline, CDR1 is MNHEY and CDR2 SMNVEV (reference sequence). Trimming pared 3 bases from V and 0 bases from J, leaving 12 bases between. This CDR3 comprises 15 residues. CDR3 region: CASSFVSTLSYEQYF. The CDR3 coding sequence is TGTGCCAGCAGTTTCGTCTCTACCCTCTCCTACGAGCAGTACTTC.

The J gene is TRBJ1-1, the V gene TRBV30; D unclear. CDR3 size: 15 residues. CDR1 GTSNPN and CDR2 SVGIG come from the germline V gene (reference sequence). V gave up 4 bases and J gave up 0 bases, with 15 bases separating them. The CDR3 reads CAWTPTRLLNTEAFF. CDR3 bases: TGTGCCTGGACCCCCACGAGGCTGTTGAACACTGAAGCTTTCTTT.

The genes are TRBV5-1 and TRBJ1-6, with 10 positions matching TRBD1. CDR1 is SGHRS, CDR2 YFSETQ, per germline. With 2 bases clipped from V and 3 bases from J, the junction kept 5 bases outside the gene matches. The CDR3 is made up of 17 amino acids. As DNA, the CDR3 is TGCGCCAGCAGCTTAACCGGGACAGGGGTCTATAATTCACCCCTCCACTTT. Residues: CASSLTGTGVYNSPLHF.

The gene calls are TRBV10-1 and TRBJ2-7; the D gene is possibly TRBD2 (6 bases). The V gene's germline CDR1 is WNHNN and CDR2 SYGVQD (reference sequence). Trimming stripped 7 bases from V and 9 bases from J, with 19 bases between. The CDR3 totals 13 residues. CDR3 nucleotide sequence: TGCGCCAGCACCGAGGTTGGGCGGGAAGGGCAGTACTTC. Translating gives CASTEVGREGQYF.

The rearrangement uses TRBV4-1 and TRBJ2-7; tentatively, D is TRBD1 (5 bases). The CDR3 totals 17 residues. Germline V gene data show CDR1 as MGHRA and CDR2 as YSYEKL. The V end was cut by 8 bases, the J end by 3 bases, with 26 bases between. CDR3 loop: CASGSTPRAQLSYEQYF. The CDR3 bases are TGCGCCAGCGGCTCCACCCCCAGGGCACAGCTTAGCTACGAGCAGTACTTC.

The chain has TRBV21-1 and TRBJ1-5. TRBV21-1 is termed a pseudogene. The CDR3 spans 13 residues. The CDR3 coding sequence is TGTGCCAGCAACCGGATAATCGGGCAGCCCCAGCATTTT. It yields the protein CASNRIIGQPQHF.

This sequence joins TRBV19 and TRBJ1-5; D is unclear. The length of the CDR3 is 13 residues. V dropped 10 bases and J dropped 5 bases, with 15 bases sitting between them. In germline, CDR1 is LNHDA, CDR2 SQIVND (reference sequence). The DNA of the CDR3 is TGTGCCACCTTCTCAGGCTGGGATCAGCCCCAGCATTTT. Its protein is CATFSGWDQPQHF.

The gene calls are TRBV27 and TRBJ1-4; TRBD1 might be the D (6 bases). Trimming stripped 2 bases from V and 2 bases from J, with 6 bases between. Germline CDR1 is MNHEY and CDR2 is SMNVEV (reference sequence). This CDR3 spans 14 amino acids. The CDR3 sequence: CASSLRGTNEKLFF. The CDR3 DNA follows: TGTGCCAGCAGTTTAAGGGGGACTAATGAAAAACTGTTTTTT.

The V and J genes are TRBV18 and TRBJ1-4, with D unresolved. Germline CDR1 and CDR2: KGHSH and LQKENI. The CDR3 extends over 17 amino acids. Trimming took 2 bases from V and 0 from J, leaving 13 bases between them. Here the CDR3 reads CASSPVGRGATNEKLFF. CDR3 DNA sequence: TGTGCCAGCTCACCAGTTGGCAGAGGCGCAACTAATGAAAAACTGTTTTTT.

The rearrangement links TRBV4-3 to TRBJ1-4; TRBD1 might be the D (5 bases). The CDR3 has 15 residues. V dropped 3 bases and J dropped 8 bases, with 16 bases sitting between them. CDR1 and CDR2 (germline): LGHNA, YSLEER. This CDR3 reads CASSQSGTGSEKLFF. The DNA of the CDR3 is TGCGCCAGCAGCCAGTCCGGGACCGGGAGCGAAAAACTGTTTTTT.

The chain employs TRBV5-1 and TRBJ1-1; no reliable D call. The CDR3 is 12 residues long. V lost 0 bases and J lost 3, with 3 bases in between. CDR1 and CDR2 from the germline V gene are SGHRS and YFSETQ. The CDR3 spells CASSLADTEAFF. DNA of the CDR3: TGCGCCAGCAGCTTGGCGGACACTGAAGCTTTCTTT.

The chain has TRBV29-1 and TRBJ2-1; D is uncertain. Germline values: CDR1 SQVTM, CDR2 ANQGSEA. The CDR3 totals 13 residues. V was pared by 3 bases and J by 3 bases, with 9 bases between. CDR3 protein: CSVDRTSYNEQFF. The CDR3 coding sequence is TGCAGCGTTGACCGTACAAGCTACAATGAGCAGTTCTTC.

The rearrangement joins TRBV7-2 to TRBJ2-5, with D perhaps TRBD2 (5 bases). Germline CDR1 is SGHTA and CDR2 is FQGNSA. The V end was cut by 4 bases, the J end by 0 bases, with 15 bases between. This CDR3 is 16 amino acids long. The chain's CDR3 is CASSSSRTSYQETQYF. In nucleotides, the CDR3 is TGTGCCAGCAGCTCCTCTCGGACTTCGTACCAAGAGACCCAGTACTTC.

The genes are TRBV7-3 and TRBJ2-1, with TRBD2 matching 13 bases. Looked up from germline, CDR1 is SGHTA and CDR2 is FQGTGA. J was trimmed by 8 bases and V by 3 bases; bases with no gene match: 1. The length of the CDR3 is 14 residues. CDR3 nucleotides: TGTGCCAGCAGCTTCGGGACTAGCGGGGATGAGCAGTTCTTC. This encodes CASSFGTSGDEQFF. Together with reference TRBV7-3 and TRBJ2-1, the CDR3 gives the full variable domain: GAGVSQTPSNKVTEKGKYVELRCDPISGHTALYWYRQSLGQGPEFLIYFQGTGAADDSGLPNDRFFAVRPEGSVSTLKIQRTERGDSAVYLCASSFGTSGDEQFFGPGTRLTVL.

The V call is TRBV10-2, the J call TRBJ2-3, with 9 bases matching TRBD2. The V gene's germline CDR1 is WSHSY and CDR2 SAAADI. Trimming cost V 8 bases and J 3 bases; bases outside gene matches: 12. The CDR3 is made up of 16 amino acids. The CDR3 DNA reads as TGCGCCAGCCACCCTGGGAGCGGGGGGTTGACAGATACGCAGTATTTT. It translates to CASHPGSGGLTDTQYF.

CDR3 in DNA: TGTGCCAGCAGCCGCACTAGCGGGAAAGAGACCCAGTACTTC. Protein: CASSRTSGKETQYF. The gene calls are TRBV3-1 (or the pseudogene TRBV3-2) and TRBJ2-5, with 10 bases that match TRBD2. Germline-derived CDR1 and CDR2 are LGHDT and YNNKEL (reference sequence). Trimming cost V 4 bases and J 3 bases; bases outside gene matches: 2. CDR3 length: 14 amino acids.

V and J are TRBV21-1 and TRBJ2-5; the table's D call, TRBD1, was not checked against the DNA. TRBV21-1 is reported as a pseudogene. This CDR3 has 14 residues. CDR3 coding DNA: TGTGCCAGCAGGCCGACAGAGTTCCAAGAGACCCAGTACTTC. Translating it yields CASRPTEFQETQYF.

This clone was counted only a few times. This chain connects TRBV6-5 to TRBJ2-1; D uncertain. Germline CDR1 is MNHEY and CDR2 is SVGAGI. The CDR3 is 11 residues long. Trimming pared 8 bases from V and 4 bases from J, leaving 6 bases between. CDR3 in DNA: TGTGCCAGCCCACAGTACAATGAGCAGTTCTTC. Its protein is CASPQYNEQFF.

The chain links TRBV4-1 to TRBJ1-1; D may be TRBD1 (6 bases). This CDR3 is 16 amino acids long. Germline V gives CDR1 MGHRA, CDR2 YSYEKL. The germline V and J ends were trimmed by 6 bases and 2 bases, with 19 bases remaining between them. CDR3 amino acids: CASSTAHRVTNTEAFF. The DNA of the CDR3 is TGCGCCAGCAGTACGGCTCACAGGGTTACCAACACTGAAGCTTTCTTT.

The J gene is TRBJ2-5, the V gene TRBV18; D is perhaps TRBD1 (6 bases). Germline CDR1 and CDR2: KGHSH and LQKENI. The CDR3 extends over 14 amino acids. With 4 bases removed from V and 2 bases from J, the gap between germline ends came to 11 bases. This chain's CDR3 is CASSLTDSQETQYF. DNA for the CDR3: TGTGCCAGCTCACTGACGGACAGTCAAGAGACCCAGTACTTC.

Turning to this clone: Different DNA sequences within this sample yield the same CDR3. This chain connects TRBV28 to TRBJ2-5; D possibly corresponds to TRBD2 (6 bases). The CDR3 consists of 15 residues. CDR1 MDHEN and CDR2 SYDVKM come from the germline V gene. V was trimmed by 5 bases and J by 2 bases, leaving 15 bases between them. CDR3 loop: CASSAPGGNQETQYF. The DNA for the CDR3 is TGTGCCAGCAGTGCCCCCGGAGGGAATCAAGAGACCCAGTACTTC. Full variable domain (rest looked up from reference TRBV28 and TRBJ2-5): DVKVTQSSRYLVKRTGEKVFLECVQDMDHENMFWYRQDPGLGLRLIYFSYDVKMKEKGDIPEGYSVSREKKERFSLILESASTNQTSMYLCASSAPGGNQETQYFGPGTRLLVL.